This T cell receptor (beta chain) was sequenced during a study of control samples from healthy donors and cancer patients. Clones were sequenced by immunoSEQ multiplex PCR, and TCRdb holds only the in-frame ones, with some missing. Of about 160,000 clones in the sample, about 90% are singletons; the top ten hold approximately 12%. Germline CDR1 and CDR2: KGHSH and LQKENI. CDR3 length equals 16 residues. Trimming left V 5 bases short and J 8 bases short, with 23 bases between. The TCR originated in a young man in good health. The sequencing input was blood. The chain recombines TRBV18 with TRBJ2-3; D might be TRBD1 or TRBD2, each matching 7 bases. The CDR3 reads CASSSTTGDREVTQYF. CDR3 sequence (DNA): TGTGCCAGCTCATCCACAACAGGGGACCGGGAGGTTACGCAGTATTTT.